This TCR beta chain was sequenced for a study of OX40 agonist ivuxolimab in advanced cancers. The CDR3 loop spans 13 amino acids. Per the germline V gene, CDR1 is SEHNR and CDR2 is FQNEAQ (reference sequence). Trimming took 6 bases from V and 3 from J, leaving 11 bases between them. Sequenced by immunoSEQ multiplex PCR; TCRdb stores in-frame clones only, minus some. The sample shows around 77,000 clones, about 85% of them seen only once. This clone was detected once. Source: CD4+ or CD8+ T cells sorted from blood, taken in a trial of the OX40 agonist ivuxolimab. The rearrangement uses TRBV7-9 and TRBJ1-1; D is undetermined. This clonotype originated in an adult with an advanced solid tumor such as melanoma, head and neck, liver or kidney cancer. In nucleotides, the CDR3 is TGTGCCAGCAGGATTCGAGAGGACACTGAAGCTTTCTTT. It codes for CASRIREDTEAFF.